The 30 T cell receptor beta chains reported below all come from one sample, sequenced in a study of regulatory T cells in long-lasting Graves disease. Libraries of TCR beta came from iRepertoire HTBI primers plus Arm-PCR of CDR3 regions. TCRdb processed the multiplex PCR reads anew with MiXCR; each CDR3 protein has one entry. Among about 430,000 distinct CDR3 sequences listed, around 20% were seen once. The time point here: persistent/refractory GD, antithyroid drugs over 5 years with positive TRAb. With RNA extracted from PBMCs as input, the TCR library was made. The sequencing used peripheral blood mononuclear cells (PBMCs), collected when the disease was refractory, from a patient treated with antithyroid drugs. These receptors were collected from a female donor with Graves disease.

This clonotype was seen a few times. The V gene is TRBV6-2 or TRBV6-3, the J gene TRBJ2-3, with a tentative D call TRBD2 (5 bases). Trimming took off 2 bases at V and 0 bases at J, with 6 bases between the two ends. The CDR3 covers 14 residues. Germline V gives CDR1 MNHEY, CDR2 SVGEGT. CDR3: CASSYRESTDTQYF. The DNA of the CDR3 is TGTGCCAGCAGTTACCGGGAAAGCACAGATACGCAGTATTTT.

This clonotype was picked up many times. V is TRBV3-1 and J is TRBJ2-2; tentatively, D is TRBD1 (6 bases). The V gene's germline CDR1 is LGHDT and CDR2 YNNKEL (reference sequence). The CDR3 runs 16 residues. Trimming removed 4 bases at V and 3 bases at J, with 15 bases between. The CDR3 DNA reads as TGTGCCAGCAGCCCCCCCTGGGACATCCACACCGGGGAGCTGTTTTTT. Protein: CASSPPWDIHTGELFF.

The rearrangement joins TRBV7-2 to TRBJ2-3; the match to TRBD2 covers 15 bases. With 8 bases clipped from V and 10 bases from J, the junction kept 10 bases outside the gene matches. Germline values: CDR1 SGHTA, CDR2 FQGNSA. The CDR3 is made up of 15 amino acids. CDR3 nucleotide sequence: TGTGCCAGCGGACTAGCGGGAGGGACCCTTTCTTCGCAGTATTTT. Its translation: CASGLAGGTLSSQYF.

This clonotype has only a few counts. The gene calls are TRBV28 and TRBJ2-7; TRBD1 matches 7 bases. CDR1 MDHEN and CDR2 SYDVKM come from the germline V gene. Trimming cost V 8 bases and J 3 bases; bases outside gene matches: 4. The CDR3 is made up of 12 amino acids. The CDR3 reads CASGQVVYEQYF. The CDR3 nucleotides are TGTGCCAGCGGACAGGTCGTCTACGAGCAGTACTTC. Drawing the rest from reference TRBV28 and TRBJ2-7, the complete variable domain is DVKVTQSSRYLVKRTGEKVFLECVQDMDHENMFWYRQDPGLGLRLIYFSYDVKMKEKGDIPEGYSVSREKKERFSLILESASTNQTSMYLCASGQVVYEQYFGPGTRLTVT.

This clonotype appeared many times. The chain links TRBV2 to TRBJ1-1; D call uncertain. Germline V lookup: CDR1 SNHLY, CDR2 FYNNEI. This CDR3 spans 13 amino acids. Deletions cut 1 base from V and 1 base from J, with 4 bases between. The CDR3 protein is CASSEVRNTEAFF. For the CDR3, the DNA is TGTGCCAGCAGTGAAGTGCGGAACACTGAAGCTTTCTTT.

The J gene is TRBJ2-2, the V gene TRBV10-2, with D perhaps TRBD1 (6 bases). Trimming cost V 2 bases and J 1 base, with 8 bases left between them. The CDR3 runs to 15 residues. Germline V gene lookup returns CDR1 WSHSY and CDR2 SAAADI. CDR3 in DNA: TGCGCCAGCAGTGAGAGGGACAAGAACACCGGGGAGCTGTTTTTT. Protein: CASSERDKNTGELFF.

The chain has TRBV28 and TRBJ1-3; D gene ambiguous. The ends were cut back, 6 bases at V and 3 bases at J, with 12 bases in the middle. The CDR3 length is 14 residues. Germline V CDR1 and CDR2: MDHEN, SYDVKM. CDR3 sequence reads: CASRPPPLGNTIYF. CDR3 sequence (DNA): TGTGCCAGCAGACCCCCCCCTCTTGGAAACACCATATATTTT.

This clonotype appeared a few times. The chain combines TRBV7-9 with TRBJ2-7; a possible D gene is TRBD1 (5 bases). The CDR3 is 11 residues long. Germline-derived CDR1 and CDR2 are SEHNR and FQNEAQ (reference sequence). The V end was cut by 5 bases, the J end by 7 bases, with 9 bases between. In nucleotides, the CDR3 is TGTGCCAGCAGCCTACAGGAGGAGCAGTACTTC. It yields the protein CASSLQEEQYF.

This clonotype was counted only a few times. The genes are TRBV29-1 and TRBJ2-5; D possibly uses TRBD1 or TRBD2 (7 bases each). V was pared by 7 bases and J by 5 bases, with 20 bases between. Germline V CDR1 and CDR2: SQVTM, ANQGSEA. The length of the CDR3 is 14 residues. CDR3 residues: CSAGGASARETQYF. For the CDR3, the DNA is TGCAGCGCAGGGGGGGCGTCCGCGCGGGAGACCCAGTACTTC.

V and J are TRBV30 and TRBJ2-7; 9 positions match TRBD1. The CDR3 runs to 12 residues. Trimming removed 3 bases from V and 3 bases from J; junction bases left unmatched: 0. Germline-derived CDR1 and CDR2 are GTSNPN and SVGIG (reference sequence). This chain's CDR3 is CAWRGQGYEQYF. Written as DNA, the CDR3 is TGTGCCTGGAGGGGACAGGGCTACGAGCAGTACTTC.

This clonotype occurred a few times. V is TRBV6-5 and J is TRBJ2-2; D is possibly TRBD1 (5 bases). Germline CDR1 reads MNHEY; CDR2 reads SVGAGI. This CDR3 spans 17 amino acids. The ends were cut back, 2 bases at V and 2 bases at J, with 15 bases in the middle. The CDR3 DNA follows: TGTGCCAGCAGTTACCGGTCAGGGTTTTCAAACACCGGGGAGCTGTTTTTT. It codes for CASSYRSGFSNTGELFF.

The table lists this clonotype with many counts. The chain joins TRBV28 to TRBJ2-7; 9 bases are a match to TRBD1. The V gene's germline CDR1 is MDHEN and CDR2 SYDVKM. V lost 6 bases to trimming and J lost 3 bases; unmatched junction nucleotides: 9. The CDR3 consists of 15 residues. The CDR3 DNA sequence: TGTGCCAGCAGCACACCCGGGACAGGGCGCTACGAGCAGTACTTC. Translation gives CASSTPGTGRYEQYF.

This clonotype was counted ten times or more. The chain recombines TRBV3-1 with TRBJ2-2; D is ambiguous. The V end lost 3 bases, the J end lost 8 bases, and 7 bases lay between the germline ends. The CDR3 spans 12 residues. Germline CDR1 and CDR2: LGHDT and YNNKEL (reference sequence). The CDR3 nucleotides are TGTGCCAGCAGCCATCTGACTGGGGAGCTGTTTTTT. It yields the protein CASSHLTGELFF.

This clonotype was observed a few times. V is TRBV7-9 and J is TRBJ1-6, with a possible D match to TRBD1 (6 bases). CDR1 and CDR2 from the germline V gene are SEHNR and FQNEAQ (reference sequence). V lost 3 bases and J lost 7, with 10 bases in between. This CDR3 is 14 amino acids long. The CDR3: CASSFLQGNSPLHF. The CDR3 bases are TGTGCCAGCAGCTTCCTCCAGGGGAATTCACCCCTCCACTTT.

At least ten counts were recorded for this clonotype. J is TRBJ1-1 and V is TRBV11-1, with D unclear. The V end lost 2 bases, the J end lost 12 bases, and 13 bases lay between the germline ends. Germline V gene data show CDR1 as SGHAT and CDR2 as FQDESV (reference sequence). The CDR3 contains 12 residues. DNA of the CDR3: TGTGCCAGCAGCTTAAGCGGTCAAGGGTCTTTCTTT. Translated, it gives CASSLSGQGSFF.

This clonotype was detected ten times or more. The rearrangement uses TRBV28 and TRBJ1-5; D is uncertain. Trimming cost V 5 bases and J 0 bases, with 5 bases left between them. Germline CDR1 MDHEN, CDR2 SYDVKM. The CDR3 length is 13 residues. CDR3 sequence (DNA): TGTGCCAGCAGTAGACTTAGCAATCAGCCCCAGCATTTT. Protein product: CASSRLSNQPQHF. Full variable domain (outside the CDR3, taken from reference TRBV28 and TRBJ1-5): DVKVTQSSRYLVKRTGEKVFLECVQDMDHENMFWYRQDPGLGLRLIYFSYDVKMKEKGDIPEGYSVSREKKERFSLILESASTNQTSMYLCASSRLSNQPQHFGDGTRLSIL.

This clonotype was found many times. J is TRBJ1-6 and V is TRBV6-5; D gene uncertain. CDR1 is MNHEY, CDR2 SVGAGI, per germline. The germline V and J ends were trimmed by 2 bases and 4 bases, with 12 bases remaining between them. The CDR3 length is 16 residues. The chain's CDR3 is CASSYGRAGYNSPLHF. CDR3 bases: TGTGCCAGCAGTTACGGGAGGGCGGGGTATAATTCACCCCTCCACTTT.

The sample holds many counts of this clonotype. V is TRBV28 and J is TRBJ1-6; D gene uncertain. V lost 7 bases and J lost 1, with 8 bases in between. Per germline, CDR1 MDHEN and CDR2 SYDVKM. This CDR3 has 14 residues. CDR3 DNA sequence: TGTGCCAGCACCAAACAGTCCTATAATTCACCCCTCCACTTT. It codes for CASTKQSYNSPLHF.

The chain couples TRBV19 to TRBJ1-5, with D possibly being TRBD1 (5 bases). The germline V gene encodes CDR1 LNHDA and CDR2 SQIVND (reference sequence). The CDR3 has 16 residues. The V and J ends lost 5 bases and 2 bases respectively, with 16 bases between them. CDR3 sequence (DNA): TGTGCCAGTAGTTATAGGGGTGAGGGTGGCAATCAGCCCCAGCATTTT. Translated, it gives CASSYRGEGGNQPQHF.

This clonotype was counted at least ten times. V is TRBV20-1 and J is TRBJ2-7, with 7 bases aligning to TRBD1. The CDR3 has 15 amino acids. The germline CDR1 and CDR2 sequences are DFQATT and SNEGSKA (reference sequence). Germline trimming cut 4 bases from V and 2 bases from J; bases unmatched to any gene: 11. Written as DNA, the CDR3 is TGCAGTGCTACAAACCGGGACAGACCAACCTACGAGCAGTACTTC. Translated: CSATNRDRPTYEQYF.

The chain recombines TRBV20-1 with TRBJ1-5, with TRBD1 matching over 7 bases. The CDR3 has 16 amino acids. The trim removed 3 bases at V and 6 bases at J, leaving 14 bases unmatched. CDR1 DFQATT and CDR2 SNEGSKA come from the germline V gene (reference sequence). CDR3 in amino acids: CSASPLDRVITQPQHF. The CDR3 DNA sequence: TGCAGTGCTAGCCCCCTCGACAGGGTAATTACTCAGCCCCAGCATTTT.

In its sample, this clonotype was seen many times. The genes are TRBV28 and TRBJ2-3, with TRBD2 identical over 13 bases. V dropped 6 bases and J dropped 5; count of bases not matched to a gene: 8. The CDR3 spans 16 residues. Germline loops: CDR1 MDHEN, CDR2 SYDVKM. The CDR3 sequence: CASSLRTSGRGDTQYF. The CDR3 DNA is TGTGCCAGCAGCCTAAGGACTAGCGGGAGAGGAGATACGCAGTATTTT.

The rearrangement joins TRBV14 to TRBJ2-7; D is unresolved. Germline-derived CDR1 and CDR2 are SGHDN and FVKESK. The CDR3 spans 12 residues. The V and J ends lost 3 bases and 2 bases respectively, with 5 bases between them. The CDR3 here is CASSQGTYEQYF. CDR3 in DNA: TGTGCCAGCAGCCAGGGGACCTACGAGCAGTACTTC.

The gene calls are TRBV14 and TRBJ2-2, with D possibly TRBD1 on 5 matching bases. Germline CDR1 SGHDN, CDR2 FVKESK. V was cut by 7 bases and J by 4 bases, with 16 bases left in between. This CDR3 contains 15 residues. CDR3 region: CASNPSTASTGELFF. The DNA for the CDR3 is TGTGCCAGCAACCCCTCGACAGCATCCACCGGGGAGCTGTTTTTT.

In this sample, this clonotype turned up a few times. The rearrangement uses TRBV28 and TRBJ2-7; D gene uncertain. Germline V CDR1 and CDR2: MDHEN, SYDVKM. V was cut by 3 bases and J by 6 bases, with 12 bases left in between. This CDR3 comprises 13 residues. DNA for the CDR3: TGTGCCAGCAGTTTCGTCTTAAACGCCGAGCAGTACTTC. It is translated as CASSFVLNAEQYF.

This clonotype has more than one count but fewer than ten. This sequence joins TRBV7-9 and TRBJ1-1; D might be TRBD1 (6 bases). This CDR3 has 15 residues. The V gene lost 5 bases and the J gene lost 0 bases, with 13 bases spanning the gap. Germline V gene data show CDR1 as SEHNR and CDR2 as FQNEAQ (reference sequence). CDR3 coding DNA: TGTGCCAGCAGCATAATGGACAGCATGAACACTGAAGCTTTCTTT. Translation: CASSIMDSMNTEAFF.

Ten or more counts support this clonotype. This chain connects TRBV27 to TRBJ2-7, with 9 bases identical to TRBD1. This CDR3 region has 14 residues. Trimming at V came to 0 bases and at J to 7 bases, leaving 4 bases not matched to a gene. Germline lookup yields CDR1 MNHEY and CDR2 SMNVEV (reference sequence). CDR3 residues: CASSLSRDRVEQYF. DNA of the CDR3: TGTGCCAGCAGTTTATCCCGGGACAGGGTTGAGCAGTACTTC.

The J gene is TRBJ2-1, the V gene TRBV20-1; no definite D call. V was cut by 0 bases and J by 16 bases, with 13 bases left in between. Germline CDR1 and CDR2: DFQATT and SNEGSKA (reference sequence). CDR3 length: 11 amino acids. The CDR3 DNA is TGCAGTGCTAGAGATTCGGGCCACAACTTCTTC. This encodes CSARDSGHNFF.

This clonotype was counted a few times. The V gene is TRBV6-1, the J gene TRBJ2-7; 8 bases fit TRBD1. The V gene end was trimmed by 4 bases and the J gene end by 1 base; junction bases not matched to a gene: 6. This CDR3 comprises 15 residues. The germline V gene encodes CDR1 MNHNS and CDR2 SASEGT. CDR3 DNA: TGTGCCAGCAGTGTGGGGCAGGGGGCGTCCTACGAGCAGTACTTC. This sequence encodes CASSVGQGASYEQYF.

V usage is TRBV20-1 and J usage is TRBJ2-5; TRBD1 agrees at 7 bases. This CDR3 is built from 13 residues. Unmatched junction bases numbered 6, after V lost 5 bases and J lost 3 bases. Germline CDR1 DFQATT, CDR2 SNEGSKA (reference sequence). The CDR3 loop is CSASGTAEETQYF. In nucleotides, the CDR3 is TGCAGTGCTTCTGGGACAGCGGAAGAGACCCAGTACTTC.